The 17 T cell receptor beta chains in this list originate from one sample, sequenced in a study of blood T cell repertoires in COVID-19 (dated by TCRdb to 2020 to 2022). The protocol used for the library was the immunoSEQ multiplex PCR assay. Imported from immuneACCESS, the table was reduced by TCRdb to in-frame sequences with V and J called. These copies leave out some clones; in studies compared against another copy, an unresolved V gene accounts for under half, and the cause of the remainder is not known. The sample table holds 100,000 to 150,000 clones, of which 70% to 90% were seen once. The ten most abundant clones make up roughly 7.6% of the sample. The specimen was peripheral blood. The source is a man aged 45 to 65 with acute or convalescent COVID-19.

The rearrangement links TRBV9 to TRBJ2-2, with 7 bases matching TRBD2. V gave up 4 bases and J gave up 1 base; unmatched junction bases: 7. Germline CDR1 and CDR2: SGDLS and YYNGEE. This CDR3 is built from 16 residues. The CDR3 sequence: CASSPRLAKNTGELFF. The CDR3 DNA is TGTGCCAGCAGCCCCCGACTAGCTAAGAACACCGGGGAGCTGTTTTTT.

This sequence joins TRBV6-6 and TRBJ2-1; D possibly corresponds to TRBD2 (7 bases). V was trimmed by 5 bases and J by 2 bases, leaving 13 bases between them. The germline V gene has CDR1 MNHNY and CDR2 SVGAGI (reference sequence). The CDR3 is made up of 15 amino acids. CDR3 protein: CASSPAGAPYNEQFF. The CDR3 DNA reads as TGTGCCAGCAGTCCGGCGGGGGCGCCCTACAATGAGCAGTTCTTC.

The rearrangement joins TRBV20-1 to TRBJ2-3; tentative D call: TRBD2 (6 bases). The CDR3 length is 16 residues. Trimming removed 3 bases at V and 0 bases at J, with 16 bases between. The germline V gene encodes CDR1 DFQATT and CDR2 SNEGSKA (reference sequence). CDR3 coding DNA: TGCAGTGCTAGTCTCGGACGCGGGAAGAGCACAGATACGCAGTATTTT. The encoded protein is CSASLGRGKSTDTQYF.

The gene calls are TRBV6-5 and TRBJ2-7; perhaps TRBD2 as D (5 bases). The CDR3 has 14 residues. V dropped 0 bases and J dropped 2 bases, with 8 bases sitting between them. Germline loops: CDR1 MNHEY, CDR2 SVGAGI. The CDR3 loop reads CASSYSERTYEQYF. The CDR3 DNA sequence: TGTGCCAGCAGTTACTCCGAGCGGACCTACGAGCAGTACTTC.

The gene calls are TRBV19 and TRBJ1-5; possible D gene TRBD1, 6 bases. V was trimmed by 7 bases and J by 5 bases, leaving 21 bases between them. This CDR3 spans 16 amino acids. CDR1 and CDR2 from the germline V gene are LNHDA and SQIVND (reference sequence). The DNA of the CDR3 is TGTGCCAGTAAAGAACACCCGGACAGTTTCTATCAGCCCCAGCATTTT. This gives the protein CASKEHPDSFYQPQHF.

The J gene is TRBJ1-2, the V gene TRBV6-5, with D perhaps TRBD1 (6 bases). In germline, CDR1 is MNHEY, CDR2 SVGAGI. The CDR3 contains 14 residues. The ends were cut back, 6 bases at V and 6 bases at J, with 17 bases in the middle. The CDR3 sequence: CASRIPGTTHGYTF. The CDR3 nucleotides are TGTGCCAGCAGGATCCCCGGGACAACCCATGGCTACACCTTC.

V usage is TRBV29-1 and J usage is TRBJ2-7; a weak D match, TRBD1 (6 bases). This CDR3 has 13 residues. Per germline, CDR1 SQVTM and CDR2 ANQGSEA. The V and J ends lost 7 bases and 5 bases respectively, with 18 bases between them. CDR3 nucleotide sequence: TGCAGCGCTGGAACAGGGTTAATGGACGAGCAGTACTTC. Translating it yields CSAGTGLMDEQYF.

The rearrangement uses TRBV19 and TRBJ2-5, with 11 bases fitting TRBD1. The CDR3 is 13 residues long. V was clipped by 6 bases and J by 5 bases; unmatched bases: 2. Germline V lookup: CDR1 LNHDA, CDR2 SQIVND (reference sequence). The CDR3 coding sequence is TGTGCCAGTAGGCGGGACAGGGGGGAGACCCAGTACTTC. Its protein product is CASRRDRGETQYF.

The CDR3 nucleotides are TGCGCCAGCAGCCACTCACTAGGACAAGAGACCCAGTACTTC. Protein sequence: CASSHSLGQETQYF. The gene calls are TRBV4-3 and TRBJ2-5, with a tentative D call TRBD2 (5 bases). Trimming took 3 bases from V and 2 from J, leaving 10 bases between them. This CDR3 has 14 amino acids. CDR1 is LGHNA, CDR2 YSLEER, per germline.

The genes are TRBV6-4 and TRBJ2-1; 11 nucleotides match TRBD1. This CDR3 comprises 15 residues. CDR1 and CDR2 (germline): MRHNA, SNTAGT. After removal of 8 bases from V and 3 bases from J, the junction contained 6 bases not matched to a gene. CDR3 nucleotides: TGTGCCAGCGCGTCCGGGACAGGGGGCTACAATGAGCAGTTCTTC. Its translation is CASASGTGGYNEQFF.

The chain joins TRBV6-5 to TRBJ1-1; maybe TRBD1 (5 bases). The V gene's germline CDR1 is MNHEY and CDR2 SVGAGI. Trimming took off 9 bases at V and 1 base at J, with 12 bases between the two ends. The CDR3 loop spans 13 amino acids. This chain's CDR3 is CASGQGRNTEAFF. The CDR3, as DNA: TGTGCCAGTGGGCAGGGAAGGAACACTGAAGCTTTCTTT.

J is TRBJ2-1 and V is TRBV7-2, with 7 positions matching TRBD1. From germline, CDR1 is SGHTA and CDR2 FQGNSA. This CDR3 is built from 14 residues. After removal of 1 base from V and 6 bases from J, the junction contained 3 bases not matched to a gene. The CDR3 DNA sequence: TGTGCCAGCAGCTTAGGACAGGGCGGCAATGAGCAGTTCTTC. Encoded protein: CASSLGQGGNEQFF.

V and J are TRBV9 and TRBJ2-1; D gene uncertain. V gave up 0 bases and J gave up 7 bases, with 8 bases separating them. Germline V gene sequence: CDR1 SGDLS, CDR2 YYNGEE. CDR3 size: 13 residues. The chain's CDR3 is CASSVDPENEQFF. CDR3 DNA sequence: TGTGCCAGCAGCGTAGACCCAGAAAATGAGCAGTTCTTC.

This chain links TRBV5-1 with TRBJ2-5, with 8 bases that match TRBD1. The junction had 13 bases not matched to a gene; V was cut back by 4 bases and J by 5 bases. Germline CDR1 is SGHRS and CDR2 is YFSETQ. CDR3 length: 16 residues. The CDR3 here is CASSIQTGQGRETQYF. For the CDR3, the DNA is TGCGCCAGCAGCATTCAGACTGGACAGGGTCGGGAGACCCAGTACTTC. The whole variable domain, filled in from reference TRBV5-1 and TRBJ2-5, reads KAGVTQTPRYLIKTRGQQVTLSCSPISGHRSVSWYQQTPGQGLQFLFEYFSETQRNKGNFPGRFSGRQFSNSRSEMNVSTLELGDSALYLCASSIQTGQGRETQYFGPGTRLLVL.

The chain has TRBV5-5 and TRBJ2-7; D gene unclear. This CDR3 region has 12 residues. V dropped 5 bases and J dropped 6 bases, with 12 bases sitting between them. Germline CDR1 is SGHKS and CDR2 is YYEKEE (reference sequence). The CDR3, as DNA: TGTGCCAGCAGTTGGAGCGACTCCGAGCAGTACTTC. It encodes CASSWSDSEQYF.

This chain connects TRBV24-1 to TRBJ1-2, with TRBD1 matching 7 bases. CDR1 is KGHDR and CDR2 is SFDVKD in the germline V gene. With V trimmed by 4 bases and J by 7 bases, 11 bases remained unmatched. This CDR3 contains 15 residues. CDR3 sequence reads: CATSDSDRPGGGYTF. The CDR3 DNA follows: TGTGCCACCAGTGACTCGGACAGGCCCGGAGGTGGCTACACCTTC.

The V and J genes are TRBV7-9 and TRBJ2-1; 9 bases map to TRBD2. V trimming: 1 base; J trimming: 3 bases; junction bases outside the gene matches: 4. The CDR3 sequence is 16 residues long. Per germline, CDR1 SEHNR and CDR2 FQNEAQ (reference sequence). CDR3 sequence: CASSLVAGAYYNEQFF. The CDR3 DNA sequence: TGTGCCAGCAGCTTAGTAGCGGGGGCCTACTACAATGAGCAGTTCTTC.